This TCR beta chain was retrieved from a study of cytomegalovirus exposure and HLA in healthy donors. General study results and limits: The study dropped some indistinguishable V segments, TRBV6-2 and TRBV6-3 among them. TCR association rates varied by HLA locus in a later analysis, with DRB1 highest and HLA-C lowest. About 87% or about 30% of the time was how often most TCR beta V segments were productive, according to an earlier analysis.

Concerning this clone itself: What it binds is unknown.

60 Vbeta and 13 Jbeta primers were used in PCR. Sequencing used immunoSEQ multiplex PCR; TCRdb keeps in-frame clones, though not all of them. Among fewer than 150,000 clones, more than 75% were seen once, and the ten largest hold about 3.8%. Germline lookup yields CDR1 LNHDA and CDR2 SQIVND (reference sequence). The CDR3 is 17 residues long. V dropped 1 base and J dropped 2 bases, with 14 bases sitting between them. The sequence came from a man younger than 30 in good health and CMV-seronegative. The chain uses TRBV19 and TRBJ2-2; tentatively, D is TRBD2 (6 bases). The source material was PBMCs. The CDR3 DNA is TGTGCCAGTAGTATAGGGACGAGGGGACTCAACACCGGGGAGCTGTTTTTT. This gives the protein CASSIGTRGLNTGELFF.